This TCR beta chain was sequenced in a study of CD8 T cells in ankylosing spondylitis. There are a few counts of this clonotype. Antigen unknown. General study findings and limits: Peripheral blood samples showed relatively rare disease-linked clones, and these clones were CD8+.

Trimming took off 0 bases at V and 5 bases at J, with 5 bases between the two ends. The CDR3 contains 12 residues. Germline-derived CDR1 and CDR2 are LNHNV and YYDKDF (reference sequence). Generation of TCR beta libraries employed quantitative 5'-RACE incorporating molecular barcodes. TCRdb re-called the 5' RACE reads with MiXCR, one entry per CDR3 protein. The data hold about 400,000 distinct CDR3 sequences, with 20% to 25% observed a single time. Sequenced input: blood, either unsorted or a sorted T cell fraction (not recorded which). The TCR comes from a male donor with ankylosing spondylitis or in good health (not recorded which). The genes are TRBV15 and TRBJ2-7; D unclear. The CDR3 here is CATSRDRDEQYF. The CDR3 bases are TGTGCCACCAGCAGAGATCGGGACGAGCAGTACTTC. The full variable domain, its missing parts supplied by reference TRBV15 and TRBJ2-7, is DAMVIQNPRYQVTQFGKPVTLSCSQTLNHNVMYWYQQKSSQAPKLLFHYYDKDFNNEADTPDNFQSRRPNTSFCFLDIRSPGLGDTAMYLCATSRDRDEQYFGPGTRLTVT.